This T cell receptor (beta chain) emerged from a study of glioma-infiltrating T cells after dendritic cell vaccination (dated by TCRdb to the mid-2010s). Concerning the study at large: The cohort included about 15 glioblastoma patients drawn from Phase I and II dendritic cell vaccination trials, of whom 9 were newly diagnosed and 6 had recurrent disease. To make the vaccine, monocyte-derived dendritic cells were cultured for about seven days with IL-4 and GM-CSF and then pulsed overnight with autologous tumor lysate. Survival after dendritic cell vaccination was correlated with TCR sequencing metrics such as TIL content and the overlap between tumor and blood repertoires. Patients received autologous tumor lysate-pulsed dendritic cell vaccination between about 2003 and 2013. Each patient got three intradermal injections of the dendritic cell vaccine, spaced at biweekly intervals, in the arm below the axilla. Deep sequencing of TCR beta CDR3 regions was used to quantify tumor-infiltrating lymphocyte content and compare tumor and blood repertoires in dendritic cell-vaccinated glioblastoma patients. The paper as a whole reports these results and caveats: The cohort was small and heterogeneous, and full blood and tumor sets were available for few patients, with initial-recurrent tumor pairs available for even fewer patients. The TCR overlap response model with three groups was called speculative and said to need prospective validation. After dendritic cell vaccination, a higher estimated pretreatment TIL content predicted longer time to progression and overall survival. No direct relationship between TCR clonality and survival was found, suggesting a diverse polyclonal response may matter.

TCRB CDR3 regions were amplified from about 1.9 ug genomic DNA, or all available DNA if less, using the immunoSEQ assay. The multiplex PCR employed 60 forward primers targeting TCR V beta segments and 13 reverse primers targeting J beta segments. To estimate reads per starting template, synthetic control templates were spiked into each sample at limiting dilution. Reads of 87 bp were generated by sequencing on the Illumina HiSeq System. The authors' analysis ran thus. PCR and sequencing errors were removed by merging closely related sequences with a nearest neighbor algorithm. TCR overlap was measured as the percentage of unique tumor TCR beta sequences also present in the same patient's peripheral blood. Here the immuneACCESS table is served through TCRdb, limited to in-frame sequences with V and J called. Missing clones are a known gap in these copies; in checked studies unresolved V genes cover under half, and the rest lacks a known reason. The V and J calls and clone size were taken over from that table, and D and trimming were inferred from the DNA. Across this sample there are more than 95,000 clones, with around 87% seen only once. The ten largest clones add up to over 2.5% of the sample.

Reading the label with the study, this specimen's time point is: after dendritic cell vaccination, including at tumor progression/relapse. Patients were selected on the basis of adequate residual fresh-frozen tumor tissue and more than two years of available survival data. Molecular status otherwise varied across the glioblastoma patients, but none of them carried an isocitrate dehydrogenase mutation. PBMC collection took place before vaccination, two weeks after the third vaccination, and at tumor progression if progression occurred. Genomic DNA was extracted with the Qiagen DNeasy Blood extraction Kit. For this clone: Its antigen is currently not known. There are no base qualities to consult, and no much larger clone falls within one base.

Between the V and J ends, shortened by 0 bases and 0 bases respectively, the junction contains 12 bases. The CDR3 contains 16 residues, cysteine and phenylalanine counted. CDR3 DNA only is kept here, 48 bases in frame from base 1. Based on the germline V gene, the CDR1 and CDR2 sequences are SGHRS and YFSETQ. The chain couples TRBV5-1 to TRBJ1-1; the D gene is perhaps TRBD1, on 5 matching bases. This specimen was blood, taken after dendritic cell vaccination. This receptor was taken from a human donor with glioblastoma. The base sequence is TGCGCCAGCAGCTTGGCCGGGGGAGCCATGAACACTGAAGCTTTCTTT. The resulting protein is CASSLAGGAMNTEAFF.